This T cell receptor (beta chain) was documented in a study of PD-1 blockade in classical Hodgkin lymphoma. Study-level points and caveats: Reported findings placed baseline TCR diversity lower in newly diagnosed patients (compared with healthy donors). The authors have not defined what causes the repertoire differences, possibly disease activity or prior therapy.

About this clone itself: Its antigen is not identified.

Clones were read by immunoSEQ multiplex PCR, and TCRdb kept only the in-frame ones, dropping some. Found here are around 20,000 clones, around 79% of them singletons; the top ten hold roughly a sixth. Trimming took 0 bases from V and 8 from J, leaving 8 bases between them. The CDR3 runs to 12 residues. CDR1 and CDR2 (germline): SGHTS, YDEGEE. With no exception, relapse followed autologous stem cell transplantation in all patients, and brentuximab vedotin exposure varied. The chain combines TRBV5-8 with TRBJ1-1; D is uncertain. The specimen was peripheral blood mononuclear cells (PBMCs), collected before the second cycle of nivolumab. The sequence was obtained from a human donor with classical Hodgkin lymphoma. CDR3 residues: CASSLGAAEAFF. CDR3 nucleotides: TGTGCCAGCAGCTTGGGGGCAGCCGAAGCTTTCTTT.